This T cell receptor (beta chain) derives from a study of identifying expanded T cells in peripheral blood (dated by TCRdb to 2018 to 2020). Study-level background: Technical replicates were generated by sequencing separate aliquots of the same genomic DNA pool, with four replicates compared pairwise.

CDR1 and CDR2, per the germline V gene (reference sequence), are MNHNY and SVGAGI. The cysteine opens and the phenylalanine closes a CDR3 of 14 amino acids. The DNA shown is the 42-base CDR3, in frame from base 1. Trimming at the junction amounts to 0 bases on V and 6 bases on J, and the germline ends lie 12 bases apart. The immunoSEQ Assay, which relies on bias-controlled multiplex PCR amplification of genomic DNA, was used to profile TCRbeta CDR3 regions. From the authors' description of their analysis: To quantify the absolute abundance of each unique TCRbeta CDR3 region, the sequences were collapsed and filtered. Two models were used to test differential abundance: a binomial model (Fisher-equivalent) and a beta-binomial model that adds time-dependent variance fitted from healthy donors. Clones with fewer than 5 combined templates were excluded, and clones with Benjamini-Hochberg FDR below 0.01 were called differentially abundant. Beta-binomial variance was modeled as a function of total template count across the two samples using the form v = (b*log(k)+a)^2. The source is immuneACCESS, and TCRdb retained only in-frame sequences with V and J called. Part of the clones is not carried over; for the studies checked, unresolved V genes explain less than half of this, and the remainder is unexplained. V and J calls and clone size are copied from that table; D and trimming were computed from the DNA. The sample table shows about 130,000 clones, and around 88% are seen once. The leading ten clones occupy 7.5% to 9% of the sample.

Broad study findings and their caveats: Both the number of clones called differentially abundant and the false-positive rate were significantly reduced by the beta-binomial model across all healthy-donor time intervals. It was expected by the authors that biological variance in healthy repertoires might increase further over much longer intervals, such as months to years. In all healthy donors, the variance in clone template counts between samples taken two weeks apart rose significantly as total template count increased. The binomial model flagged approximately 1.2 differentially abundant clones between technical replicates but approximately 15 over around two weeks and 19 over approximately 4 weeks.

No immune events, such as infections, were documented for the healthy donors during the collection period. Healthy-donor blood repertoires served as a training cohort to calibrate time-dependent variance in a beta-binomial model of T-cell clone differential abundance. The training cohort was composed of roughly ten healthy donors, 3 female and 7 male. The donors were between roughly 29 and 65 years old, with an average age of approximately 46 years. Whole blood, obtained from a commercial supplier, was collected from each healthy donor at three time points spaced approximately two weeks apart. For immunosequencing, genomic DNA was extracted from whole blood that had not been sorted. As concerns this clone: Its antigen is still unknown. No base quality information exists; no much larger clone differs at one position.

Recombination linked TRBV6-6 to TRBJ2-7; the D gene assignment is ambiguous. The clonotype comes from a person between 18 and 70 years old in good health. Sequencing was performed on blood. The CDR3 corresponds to CASSYSPTATEQYF. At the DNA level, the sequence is TGTGCCAGCAGTTACTCGCCCACGGCTACCGAGCAGTACTTC.